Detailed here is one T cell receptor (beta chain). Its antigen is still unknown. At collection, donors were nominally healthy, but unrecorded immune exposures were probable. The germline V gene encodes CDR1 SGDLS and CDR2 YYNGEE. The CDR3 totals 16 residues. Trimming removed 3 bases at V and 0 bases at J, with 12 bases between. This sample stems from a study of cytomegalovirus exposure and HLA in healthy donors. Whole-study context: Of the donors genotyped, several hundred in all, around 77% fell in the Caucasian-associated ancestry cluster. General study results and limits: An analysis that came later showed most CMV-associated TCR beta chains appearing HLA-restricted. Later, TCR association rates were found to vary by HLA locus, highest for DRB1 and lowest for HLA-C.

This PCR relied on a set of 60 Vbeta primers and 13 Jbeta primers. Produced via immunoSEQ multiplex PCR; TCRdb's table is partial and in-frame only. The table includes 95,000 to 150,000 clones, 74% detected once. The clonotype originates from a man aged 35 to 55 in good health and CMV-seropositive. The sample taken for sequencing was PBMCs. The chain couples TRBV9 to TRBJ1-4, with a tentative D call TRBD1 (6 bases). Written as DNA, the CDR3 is TGTGCCAGCAGCGCGGGGGGGACACCAACTAATGAAAAACTGTTTTTT. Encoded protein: CASSAGGTPTNEKLFF.